This TCR beta chain is drawn from a study of CD8+ T cells in alopecia areata (dated by TCRdb to 2017 to 2018). As for the study more broadly: The treated patients, all with moderate-to-severe alopecia areata, were enrolled in an open-label pilot trial of oral tofacitinib given at 5 to 10 mg twice daily. Patients received tofacitinib for 6 to 18 months and were then followed off drug for 6 months to check for delayed response and recurrence. For the treated patients, the SALT score, which quantifies what percentage of scalp surface area is affected, served as the measure of disease severity. In both human patients and the C3H/HeJ mouse model, the study applied high-throughput TCRbeta sequencing to look at T cell clonal expansion in alopecia areata. On the human side, TCRbeta sequencing was run on scalp tissue and on sorted CD4+ and CD8+ peripheral blood T cells from healthy controls and from alopecia areata patients with either patchy or totalis/universalis disease. Biopsies were taken from tofacitinib-treated patients at baseline and at 4 and 24 weeks of treatment, and a later scalp biopsy was taken in several of the tofacitinib-treated patients. Clonality in the scalp was compared among normal scalp (n=4), patchy alopecia areata scalp (n=8), and alopecia totalis/universalis scalp (n=8). RNA was obtained with the PAXgene miRNA kit for fixed scalp, the miRNeasy kit for PBMCs, and the RNeasy kit for mouse skin. Amplification of TCRbeta CDR3 regions was done by immunoSEQ multiplex PCR using 35 Vbeta forward primers and 13 Jbeta reverse primers. Overall study outcomes, separate from this receptor: Tofacitinib significantly decreased scalp clonality and the number of expanded CD8+ clones among the top 100 scalp clones. Because the treated cohort was small and had only one nonresponder, larger studies are needed to examine links between baseline CD8+ expansion and response. Many expanded lesional clones persisted in scalp and blood during tofacitinib treatment, which may partly explain relapse after stopping treatment. Unlike mouse skin, where gammadelta T cells dominate, normal human skin contains resident alphabeta T cells that get sequenced too, which complicates analysis of the scalp TCR repertoire. TCR sequences shared between patients were less clear than in mice, possibly partly because of HLA diversity in the patient population. Compared with normal scalp, lesional scalp, particularly in alopecia totalis/universalis, had higher clonality and more expanded CD8+ clones, which suggests antigenic drive.

On this clone itself: Its antigen is currently not known. Base qualities are not at hand, and no much larger clone is one base apart.

In light of the paper, this sample's treatment or condition label describes: oral pan-JAK inhibitor, 5-10 mg twice daily. Peripheral blood and lesional scalp punch biopsies were obtained from patients with alopecia areata. PBMCs were isolated by density centrifugation and stained for CD3, CD4 and CD8, after which CD4+ and CD8+ T cells were sorted on a FACSAria. Ends trimmed: V by 0 bases, J by 2 bases; bases unmatched to a gene: 10. Including cysteine and phenylalanine, the CDR3 has 17 amino acids. CDR3 DNA only is kept here, 51 bases in frame from base 1. CDR1 SGHRS and CDR2 YFSETQ were looked up in the germline V gene. Library creation used the immunoSEQ multiplex PCR assay. For TCR sequencing, RNA was extracted from every sample and reverse transcribed into cDNA to serve as template. SuperScript III was used for first-strand cDNA synthesis, primed with a 2:1 mix of oligo-dT and random hexamers. Amplification bias was assessed with a synthetic immune receptor repertoire, and residual bias was removed computationally. The original methods were these. After raw reads were preprocessed to remove errors, the CDR3 was defined following IMGT conventions as running from the conserved cysteine to phenylalanine. Clonality was computed by normalizing Shannon entropy by log2 of the number of productive unique TCRs and subtracting the result from 1. CD4 or CD8 identity of scalp clones was inferred by cross-referencing scalp TCRbeta sequences with sorted blood CD4 and CD8 repertoires. TCRdb mirrors the immuneACCESS table, restricted to in-frame sequences. Some clones are absent from its copies; in checked studies, under half trace to an unresolved V gene, and the reason for the others is unknown. The V and J calls and the clone size are those of that table, but D and trimming were determined from the DNA. The sample table records 250,000 to 350,000 clones; 50% to 75% of these occur just once. More than 0.85% of the sample rests with the top ten.

This sequence originates from a human donor with alopecia areata. The sequences come from CD4+ T cells sorted from blood, collected at week 52, from a patient treated with tofacitinib. In this chain, TRBV5-1 is recombined with TRBJ2-7; 8 of the junction bases match TRBD2. The DNA reads TGCGCCAGCAGCTTGGATTCTCGGACTAGCTGGCCCTACGAGCAGTACTTC. It encodes CASSLDSRTSWPYEQYF. With the portions outside the CDR3 filled from the reference TRBV5-1 and TRBJ2-7 genes, the complete variable region becomes KAGVTQTPRYLIKTRGQQVTLSCSPISGHRSVSWYQQTPGQGLQFLFEYFSETQRNKGNFPGRFSGRQFSNSRSEMNVSTLELGDSALYLCASSLDSRTSWPYEQYFGPGTRLTVT.